The 32 T cell receptor beta chains presented below share a single source sample, sequenced in a study of blood T cells in healthy people across ages. The use of a sample-barcoded 5' primer and a J-beta primer mix characterized a second PCR of roughly 7 to 11 cycles. TCRdb used MiXCR to reprocess the 5' RACE reads, holding one entry per CDR3 protein. Among hundreds of thousands of distinct CDR3 sequences listed, 50% to 60% were seen once. Sequenced material: blood. These receptors originate from a man aged 60 to 75 in good health.

The chain employs TRBV3-1 and TRBJ1-1; unclear D gene. This CDR3 region has 14 residues. CDR1 is LGHDT and CDR2 is YNNKEL in the germline V gene (reference sequence). V dropped 1 base and J dropped 8 bases, with 14 bases sitting between them. The DNA of the CDR3 is TGTGCCAGCAGCCAAGGAAGAGGGATTTCGGAAGCTTTCTTT. Translation: CASSQGRGISEAFF.

This clonotype was detected only once. The chain couples TRBV12-3 or TRBV12-4 to TRBJ1-2; maybe TRBD1 (5 bases). Trimming shortened V by 3 bases and J by 2 bases, and 10 bases separated the two germline ends. This CDR3 has 14 residues. Here the CDR3 reads CASSFPGANYGYTF. CDR3 DNA: TGTGCCAGCAGTTTTCCCGGGGCCAACTATGGCTACACCTTC.

The chain recombines TRBV7-2 with TRBJ2-3; TRBD2 matches 8 bases. CDR1 and CDR2 from the germline V gene are SGHTA and FQGNSA. V dropped 0 bases and J dropped 4; count of bases not matched to a gene: 9. The CDR3 is 17 amino acids. The CDR3 reads CASSLAVTGGVADTQYF. Here the CDR3 DNA reads TGTGCCAGCAGCTTAGCTGTAACCGGGGGGGTCGCAGATACGCAGTATTTT.

The rearrangement uses TRBV27 and TRBJ1-1; TRBD1 agrees at 8 bases. The CDR3 spans 15 residues. The germline V gene has CDR1 MNHEY and CDR2 SMNVEV (reference sequence). The ends lost 3 bases at V and 0 bases at J; junction bases unmatched: 3. Here the CDR3 DNA reads TGTGCCAGCAGTTTTGGGACAGGCTTGAACACTGAAGCTTTCTTT. Amino acid sequence: CASSFGTGLNTEAFF.

This rearrangement joins TRBV20-1 to TRBJ1-6; TRBD1 agrees at 11 bases. Trimming took 6 bases from V and 6 from J; bases not matched to a gene: 7. Germline lookup yields CDR1 DFQATT and CDR2 SNEGSKA (reference sequence). The CDR3 sequence is 15 residues long. The CDR3 nucleotides are TGCAGTGCCTCAACCGGGACAGGGGGTAATTCACCCCTCCACTTT. Encoded protein: CSASTGTGGNSPLHF.

The V gene is TRBV2, the J gene TRBJ2-1; 9 bases agree with TRBD2. Germline CDR1 and CDR2: SNHLY and FYNNEI. Germline trimming cut 6 bases from V and 5 bases from J; bases unmatched to any gene: 2. The CDR3 contains 13 residues. CDR3 in amino acids: CASRGLAHNEQFF. CDR3 DNA sequence: TGTGCCAGCAGGGGACTAGCCCACAATGAGCAGTTCTTC.

The chain has TRBV5-4 and TRBJ2-3, with TRBD2 matching over 13 bases. V shed 0 bases and J 4 bases; nucleotides not matched to a gene: 2. CDR1 is SGHNT, CDR2 YYREEE, per germline (reference sequence). The CDR3 is made up of 16 amino acids. The CDR3 here is CASSLEGLAGSDTQYF. As DNA, the CDR3 is TGTGCCAGCAGCTTGGAGGGACTAGCGGGGTCAGATACGCAGTATTTT.

A note on this clonotype: A much larger clone differs from this one at a single base, so this may be a read error. V gene TRBV7-2 combines with J gene TRBJ2-1; D tentatively reads TRBD1 or TRBD2 (5 bases each). Germline CDR1 is SGHTA and CDR2 is FQGNSA. The CDR3 has 13 residues. The V end lost 5 bases, the J end lost 7 bases, and 12 bases lay between the germline ends. The CDR3 DNA follows: TGTGCCAGCAGCCAAGTGGGACCAAATGAGCAGTTCTTC. Translated, it gives CASSQVGPNEQFF. The whole variable domain, remainder taken from reference TRBV7-2 and TRBJ2-1, is GAGVSQSPSNKVTEKGKDVELRCDPISGHTALYWYRQSLGQGLEFLIYFQGNSAPDKSGLPSDRFSAERTGGSVSTLTIQRTQQEDSAVYLCASSQVGPNEQFFGPGTRLTVL.

V is TRBV7-2 and J is TRBJ1-4, with a tentative D call TRBD1 (6 bases). The CDR3 loop spans 14 amino acids. Germline assignment: CDR1 SGHTA and CDR2 FQGNSA. V lost 0 bases, J lost 8 bases, and 10 bases lay in between. The CDR3 coding sequence is TGTGCCAGCAGCTTAGCGGGGACAACAGAAAAACTGTTTTTT. This codes for CASSLAGTTEKLFF. Full variable domain (remainder filled in from reference TRBV7-2 and TRBJ1-4): GAGVSQSPSNKVTEKGKDVELRCDPISGHTALYWYRQSLGQGLEFLIYFQGNSAPDKSGLPSDRFSAERTGGSVSTLTIQRTQQEDSAVYLCASSLAGTTEKLFFGSGTQLSVL.

The rearrangement uses TRBV20-1 and TRBJ1-5; D call uncertain. The CDR3 totals 12 residues. The V end lost 3 bases, the J end lost 4 bases, and 7 bases lay between the germline ends. Germline V gives CDR1 DFQATT, CDR2 SNEGSKA (reference sequence). Written as DNA, the CDR3 is TGCAGTGCTAGGCCCGGGAATCAGCCCCAGCATTTT. It encodes CSARPGNQPQHF.

This chain uses TRBV7-2 with TRBJ2-1, with TRBD1 matching 7 bases. CDR1 and CDR2 (germline): SGHTA, FQGNSA. V shed 3 bases, J shed 5 bases, and the junction held 7 bases outside the gene matches. This CDR3 has 15 amino acids. This chain's CDR3 is CASSLGTAINNEQFF. CDR3 DNA: TGTGCCAGCAGCTTGGGGACAGCGATAAACAATGAGCAGTTCTTC.

This chain joins TRBV7-6 and TRBJ2-1, with D unclear. Germline V gene sequence: CDR1 SGHVS, CDR2 FNYEAQ. Trimming left V 4 bases short and J 3 bases short, with 10 bases between. The CDR3 has 14 amino acids. The CDR3 DNA reads TGTGCCAGCAGCTCAAGGAAACTCTACAATGAGCAGTTCTTC. Translating it yields CASSSRKLYNEQFF.

V gene TRBV7-8 combines with J gene TRBJ2-7; 9 nucleotides align to TRBD1. This CDR3 has 15 amino acids. The ends lost 0 bases at V and 4 bases at J; junction bases unmatched: 4. Germline CDR1 reads SGHVS; CDR2 reads FQNEAQ. CDR3 bases: TGTGCCAGCAGCTTAGCGGCGGGACAGGGATACGAGCAGTACTTC. Translating gives CASSLAAGQGYEQYF.

The rearrangement links TRBV7-8 to TRBJ2-1, with 8 bases matching TRBD1. This CDR3 contains 14 residues. The J segment lost 4 bases and the V segment lost 6 bases, leaving 5 bases of the junction unmatched. Per germline, CDR1 SGHVS and CDR2 FQNEAQ. CDR3 nucleotides: TGTGCCAGCAGATATAGGACAGGGTACAATGAGCAGTTCTTC. It translates to CASRYRTGYNEQFF.

This rearrangement joins TRBV30 to TRBJ1-1; D ambiguous. V gave up 4 bases and J gave up 7 bases, with 16 bases separating them. The CDR3 is 13 residues long. Germline V gives CDR1 GTSNPN, CDR2 SVGIG (reference sequence). The CDR3 protein is CAWTTAAGNEAFF. Here the CDR3 DNA reads TGTGCCTGGACTACGGCGGCCGGTAATGAAGCTTTCTTT.

The chain employs TRBV7-2 and TRBJ2-3, with TRBD2 matching 10 bases. J gave up 1 base and V 5 bases, and 6 bases lay outside the gene matches. Germline V CDR1 and CDR2: SGHTA, FQGNSA. The CDR3 consists of 16 residues. Written as DNA, the CDR3 is TGTGCCAGCAGCCATAGCGGGAGGAGCCGCACAGATACGCAGTATTTT. As protein: CASSHSGRSRTDTQYF.

The V and J genes are TRBV28 and TRBJ1-2; D gene uncertain. The germline CDR1 and CDR2 sequences are MDHEN and SYDVKM. The CDR3 is made up of 13 amino acids. V was cut by 3 bases and J by 3 bases, with 8 bases left in between. In DNA, the CDR3 is TGTGCCAGCAGTTTTGGGGAACACTATGGCTACACCTTC. Translating it yields CASSFGEHYGYTF.

The CDR3: CASSGTRGSYEQYF. The CDR3 DNA reads TGTGCCAGCAGCGGTACTAGGGGGTCCTACGAGCAGTACTTC. J is TRBJ2-7 and V is TRBV7-9, with D possibly matching TRBD1 (6 bases). The CDR3 consists of 14 residues. Germline V CDR1 and CDR2: SEHNR, FQNEAQ (reference sequence). The germline V and J ends were trimmed by 5 bases and 1 base, with 12 bases remaining between them.

This clonotype was counted between two and nine times. V gene TRBV2 combines with J gene TRBJ1-1; possibly TRBD1 for D (6 bases). The CDR3 covers 12 residues. Germline CDR1 and CDR2: SNHLY and FYNNEI. V was shortened by 9 bases and J by 8 bases, with 16 bases between the two germline ends. The CDR3 bases are TGTGCCAGGACCCTGGGGGGGCTCGAAGCTTTCTTT. This gives the protein CARTLGGLEAFF.

This clonotype was detected ten times or more. The CDR3 loop is CASRRSRIYEQYF. CDR3 coding DNA: TGTGCCAGCAGACGGTCCCGTATCTACGAGCAGTACTTC. This chain links TRBV28 with TRBJ2-7; D not certain. This CDR3 comprises 13 residues. The germline CDR1 and CDR2 sequences are MDHEN and SYDVKM. Trimming took off 6 bases at V and 3 bases at J, with 12 bases between the two ends.

The V call is TRBV7-2, the J call TRBJ2-1; the match to TRBD1 covers 8 bases. This CDR3 contains 16 residues. V shed 0 bases, J shed 3 bases, and the junction held 4 bases outside the gene matches. Germline V gene lookup returns CDR1 SGHTA and CDR2 FQGNSA. Here the CDR3 DNA reads TGTGCCAGCAGCTTAGCAAGGGACAGGATCTACAATGAGCAGTTCTTC. It yields the protein CASSLARDRIYNEQFF.

V gene TRBV20-1 combines with J gene TRBJ2-5, with 9 bases that match TRBD1. The CDR3 is 13 residues long. Germline assignment: CDR1 DFQATT and CDR2 SNEGSKA (reference sequence). V dropped 8 bases and J dropped 4; count of bases not matched to a gene: 8. The CDR3 DNA reads as TGCAGTTCCGGACAGGGGAGTGGAGAGACCCAGTACTTC. It yields the protein CSSGQGSGETQYF.

This clonotype was counted only a few times. V gene TRBV7-2 combines with J gene TRBJ2-1; 7 nucleotides match TRBD2. Germline CDR1 is SGHTA and CDR2 is FQGNSA. After removal of 0 bases from V and 7 bases from J, the junction contained 9 bases not matched to a gene. This CDR3 region has 16 residues. The CDR3 DNA is TGTGCCAGCAGCTTAGCGGGGACTAATTCGGGGAATGAGCAGTTCTTC. Its protein is CASSLAGTNSGNEQFF.

The chain recombines TRBV9 with TRBJ2-7; D may be TRBD1 (6 bases). Germline CDR1 is SGDLS and CDR2 is YYNGEE. This CDR3 has 14 residues. Trimming removed 0 bases at V and 2 bases at J, with 9 bases between. CDR3 in amino acids: CASSVGWGPYEQYF. In DNA form, the CDR3 reads TGTGCCAGCAGCGTAGGGTGGGGGCCCTACGAGCAGTACTTC.

This clonotype was observed a few times. The chain carries TRBV10-3 and TRBJ2-7; 7 bases fit TRBD1. The CDR3 runs to 13 residues. The trim removed 4 bases at V and 6 bases at J, leaving 6 bases unmatched. Germline CDR1 and CDR2: ENHRY and SYGVKD. The CDR3 bases are TGTGCCATCAGTGCCGGACAGGCTGGCGAGCAGTACTTC. Its translation is CAISAGQAGEQYF.

This chain uses TRBV5-1 with TRBJ2-4; maybe TRBD1 (6 bases). The J call is in doubt because the DNA end fits TRBJ2-7 better. Germline CDR1 is SGHRS and CDR2 is YFSETQ. The CDR3 runs to 14 residues. For the CDR3, the DNA is TGCGCCAGCAGCTTGGCGGGACAAGACTACGAGCAGTACTTC. Amino acid sequence: CASSLAGQDYEQYF.

J is TRBJ2-7 and V is TRBV20-1, with 8 bases lining up with TRBD2. The J call is uncertain, as TRBJ2-5 better fits the DNA end. Germline-derived CDR1 and CDR2 are DFQATT and SNEGSKA (reference sequence). The CDR3 sequence is 14 residues long. This CDR3 is CSAKAGVGMETQYF. The CDR3 DNA follows: TGCAGTGCTAAAGCGGGGGTCGGGATGGAGACCCAGTACTTC.

This clonotype has only a few counts. The chain recombines TRBV20-1 with TRBJ1-2, with 9 positions matching TRBD1. With V trimmed by 5 bases and J by 4 bases, 11 bases remained unmatched. This CDR3 contains 15 residues. Germline CDR1 and CDR2: DFQATT and SNEGSKA (reference sequence). CDR3: CSAYKGQGSFYGYTF. As DNA, the CDR3 is TGCAGTGCTTACAAAGGACAGGGGAGTTTCTATGGCTACACCTTC.

The V call is TRBV10-3, the J call TRBJ2-7, with 9 bases identical to TRBD1. Germline values: CDR1 ENHRY, CDR2 SYGVKD. V was pared by 10 bases and J by 3 bases, with 7 bases of the junction left unmatched. The CDR3 sequence is 13 residues long. The CDR3 protein is CATGDRVDYEQYF. DNA of the CDR3: TGTGCCACCGGGGACAGGGTGGACTACGAGCAGTACTTC.

This clonotype was observed a handful of times. V and J are TRBV9 and TRBJ2-1, with D possibly being TRBD2 (6 bases). Germline loops: CDR1 SGDLS, CDR2 YYNGEE. The germline V and J ends were trimmed by 0 bases and 5 bases, with 12 bases remaining between them. The CDR3 spans 15 residues. CDR3 DNA sequence: TGTGCCAGCAGCGTAGGGGAGGTAGCGAACAATGAGCAGTTCTTC. This translates into CASSVGEVANNEQFF.

The chain uses TRBV6-1 and TRBJ2-5, with a weak D call TRBD2 (6 bases). V lost 3 bases to trimming and J lost 2 bases, with 13 bases between them. Germline V gives CDR1 MNHNS, CDR2 SASEGT. CDR3 length equals 15 residues. The CDR3 sequence is CASSETGARQETQYF. CDR3 nucleotide sequence: TGTGCCAGCAGTGAGACGGGAGCTAGGCAAGAGACCCAGTACTTC.

This chain connects TRBV7-9 to TRBJ1-2, with D tentatively TRBD1 (5 bases). V was pared by 8 bases and J by 4 bases, with 20 bases between. The germline V gene has CDR1 SEHNR and CDR2 FQNEAQ (reference sequence). The CDR3 contains 15 residues. The CDR3 region has the DNA TGTGCCAGCGTTACGGCAGGGCAAGGCGGCTATGGCTACACCTTC. Protein product: CASVTAGQGGYGYTF.